The rows below give T cell receptor beta chains drawn from one sample of a study of T cell responses to AZD1222 COVID-19 vaccine. The protocol was immunoSEQ multiplex PCR, while the TCRdb copy is restricted to in-frame clones and leaves out a portion. The sample gives around 170,000 clones, around 88% of which show up once; approximately 10% is in the top ten. Sequenced here: peripheral blood, sampled 28 days after the second AZD1222 dose. These receptors came from an adult who received the AZD1222 COVID-19 vaccine. Both conserved end residues are part of each CDR3. D genes are given only for firm matches. The size field is filled for only some rows; it gives once, few, many or a size class.

d_call	v_call	clone_size	j_call	cdr3_nt	cdr3_aa
.	TRBV2	few	TRBJ1-1	TGTGCCAGCAGTGAGGGACGGCTGAACACTGAAGCTTTCTTT	CASSEGRLNTEAFF
.	TRBV12-3/TRBV12-4	.	TRBJ1-2	TGTGCCAGCAGTTTAACAGGGGGCTACACCTTC	CASSLTGGYTF
TRBD1	TRBV28	.	TRBJ1-5	TGTGCCAGCAGTTCGGACAGGGGGGATCAGCCCCAGCATTTT	CASSSDRGDQPQHF
.	TRBV5-5	.	TRBJ1-5	TGTGCCAGCAGCTTGTGGCAGTATAGCAATCAGCCCCAGCATTTT	CASSLWQYSNQPQHF
.	TRBV7-9	.	TRBJ1-1	TGTGCCAGCAGCTTTTCTGGGGGAGGGGGTGAAGCTTTCTTT	CASSFSGGGGEAFF
.	TRBV5-8	.	TRBJ1-1	TGTGCCAGCCGTTTGACGACCGAAGCTTTCTTT	CASRLTTEAFF
TRBD1	TRBV25-1	.	TRBJ1-2	TGTGCCAGCAGTGGGACAGGGGCGGGCTACACCTTC	CASSGTGAGYTF
TRBD1	TRBV19	.	TRBJ1-1	TGTGCCAGTAGTCCGAGAGACAGGGGGCACACTGAAGCTTTCTTT	CASSPRDRGHTEAFF
TRBD1	TRBV9	.	TRBJ2-2	TGTGCCAGCAGCGGCGGCGCGGGACAGGGTCCCGGGGAGCTGTTTTTT	CASSGGAGQGPGELFF
TRBD1	TRBV15	.	TRBJ2-3	TGTGCCGCCAGCAGAGGTGGACAGGGGGAAGATACGCAGTATTTT	CAASRGGQGEDTQYF
TRBD2	TRBV6-2/TRBV6-3	.	TRBJ2-2	TGTGCCAGCAGCTCCCTTAGCGGGGGCACCGGGGAGCTGTTTTTT	CASSSLSGGTGELFF
.	TRBV28	.	TRBJ1-5	TGTGCCAGCAGTGACCAGGGTCAGCCCCAGCATTTT	CASSDQGQPQHF
TRBD1	TRBV9	.	TRBJ1-2	TGTGCCAGCAGCGTAGGAGGGGGCAGCTATGGCTACACCTTC	CASSVGGGSYGYTF
.	TRBV27	.	TRBJ1-5	TGTGCCAGCAGTATCGGGAGCAATCAGCCCCAGCATTTT	CASSIGSNQPQHF
.	TRBV2	once	TRBJ1-1	TGTGCCAGCAATCAGGGACTCACTGAAGCTTTCTTT	CASNQGLTEAFF
.	TRBV7-9	.	TRBJ1-6	TGTGCCAGCAGCTTGGAGAATTCACCCCTCCACTTT	CASSLENSPLHF
TRBD1	TRBV30	.	TRBJ2-1	TGTGCCTTTACCGTGACAGGGAATGTGCACAATGAGCAGTTCTTC	CAFTVTGNVHNEQFF
.	TRBV18	.	TRBJ1-2	TGTGCCAGCTCACCGGCACAGGAGCCCTATGGCTACACCTTC	CASSPAQEPYGYTF
TRBD2	TRBV19	.	TRBJ2-3	TGTGCCAGTTCCGTAGCTATCAGCGGGGGTTGGACAGATACGCAGTATTTT	CASSVAISGGWTDTQYF
.	TRBV5-6	.	TRBJ1-2	TGTGCCAGCATGCCTCCAGGGGCCCGGAACTATGGCTACACCTTC	CASMPPGARNYGYTF
TRBD1	TRBV5-1	once	TRBJ1-1	TGCGCCAGCAGCGCCGGACAGGGGGCCACTGAAGCTTTCTTT	CASSAGQGATEAFF
.	TRBV28	.	TRBJ2-4	TGTGCCAGCAGTTTAGTGGCTCGACCCAAAAACATTCAGTACTTC	CASSLVARPKNIQYF
TRBD1	TRBV27	.	TRBJ2-5	TGTGCCAGCAGTTTTGGACAGGGCCGAGGGACCCAGTACTTC	CASSFGQGRGTQYF
.	TRBV5-1	.	TRBJ1-2	TGCGCCAGCAGCTCTCACCCGGGGGTTGGACGTGACTATGGCTACACCTTC	CASSSHPGVGRDYGYTF
TRBD1	TRBV6-4	.	TRBJ2-6	TGTGCCAGCAGTGAACAGGGGACTGGGGCCAACGTCCTGACTTTC	CASSEQGTGANVLTF
.	TRBV6-5	once	TRBJ1-5	TGTGCCAGCAGTTACTCGGGGCTGAGGAATCAGCCCCAGCATTTT	CASSYSGLRNQPQHF
.	TRBV5-1	.	TRBJ1-6	TGCGCCAGCAGCTCCCAGGGGCAGGACTCACCCCTCCACTTT	CASSSQGQDSPLHF
.	TRBV7-2	.	TRBJ1-4	TGTGCCAGCAGCTTAAGTCATGGCAGTGCTAATGAAAAACTGTTTTTT	CASSLSHGSANEKLFF
TRBD1	TRBV19	.	TRBJ1-4	TGTGCCAGTAGGATAACCGACAGGGGGCAGGATGAAAAACTGTTTTTT	CASRITDRGQDEKLFF
.	TRBV7-3	.	TRBJ2-5	TGTGCCAGCAGCCCAGGGCACCAAGAGACCCAGTACTTC	CASSPGHQETQYF
TRBD1	TRBV27	.	TRBJ1-3	TGTGCCAGCAGTTTAGCAGGGGGCGTTCTCTCTGGAAACACCATATATTTT	CASSLAGGVLSGNTIYF
.	TRBV11-2	few	TRBJ1-4	TGTGCCAGCAGCCCGGTTACTCGAGGGGGAAAACTGTTTTTT	CASSPVTRGGKLFF
TRBD2	TRBV7-2	.	TRBJ2-3	TGTGCCAGCAGCTTAGCACCTAGCGGGGGGCCCTCAGATACGCAGTATTTT	CASSLAPSGGPSDTQYF
TRBD1	TRBV30	.	TRBJ1-5	TGTGCCTGGAGTGTTCTTGACAGGGGAAATCAGCCCCAGCATTTT	CAWSVLDRGNQPQHF
.	TRBV30	.	TRBJ1-6	TGTGCCTGGAGTGATAATTCACCCCTCCACTTT	CAWSDNSPLHF
.	TRBV3-1/TRBV3-2	.	TRBJ2-1	TGTGCCAGCAGCCAAGAATGGCGGTTCGGGGCGAAGCACTACAATGAGCAGTTCTTC	CASSQEWRFGAKHYNEQFF
TRBD1	TRBV5-6	.	TRBJ2-1	TGTGCCAGCAGCTTGTTAGGGGGCGACTACAATGAGCAGTTCTTC	CASSLLGGDYNEQFF
.	TRBV5-1	.	TRBJ2-3	TGCGCCAGCAAAAGGGACCCTAGCACAGATACGCAGTATTTT	CASKRDPSTDTQYF
.	TRBV14	.	TRBJ1-2	TGTGCCAGCAGCCTCGACAAGTCCTATGGCTACACCTTC	CASSLDKSYGYTF
.	TRBV28	.	TRBJ2-3	TGTGCCAGCAGTGCGCCTCTAGCAGGCACAGATACGCAGTATTTT	CASSAPLAGTDTQYF
TRBD2	TRBV4-3	.	TRBJ2-6	TGCGCCAGCAGCCAAGATTTCTGGGAGGGTATGGTAACTGGGGCCAACGTCCTGACTTTC	CASSQDFWEGMVTGANVLTF
.	TRBV28	few	TRBJ1-2	TGTGCCAGCAGTTTGATGGGAAGTAGAAGCTATGGCTACACCTTC	CASSLMGSRSYGYTF